This TCR beta chain stems from a study of blood T cell repertoires in COVID-19. Turning to the study itself: There were acute and convalescent COVID-19 samples, and they came from the United States, Italy and Spain. Sources were T cells, B-cell-depleted T cells, or PBMCs; the material itself was cDNA or gDNA.

In the original workflow: Estimates of nucleated cell counts were drawn from the amplification of reference gene primers. Repertoires were generated with immunoSEQ multiplex PCR, while TCRdb's copy carries only in-frame clones and drops some. The DNA gave D and trimming, while V, J and clone size come from that table. The profile shows some 100,000 clones, approximately 84% of them singletons. This CDR3 is built from 16 residues. In germline, CDR1 is LGHDT, CDR2 YNNKEL (reference sequence). Trimming cost V 1 base and J 8 bases; bases outside gene matches: 6. Sequenced material: peripheral blood. The chain uses TRBV3-1 (or the pseudogene TRBV3-2) and TRBJ2-1, with TRBD2 matching 12 bases. This receptor was taken from a woman aged 60 to 75 with acute or convalescent COVID-19. The DNA for the CDR3 is TGTGCCAGCAGCCAAGGATCTAGCGGGGGGGCGTATGAGCAGTTCTTC. Its translation: CASSQGSSGGAYEQFF.